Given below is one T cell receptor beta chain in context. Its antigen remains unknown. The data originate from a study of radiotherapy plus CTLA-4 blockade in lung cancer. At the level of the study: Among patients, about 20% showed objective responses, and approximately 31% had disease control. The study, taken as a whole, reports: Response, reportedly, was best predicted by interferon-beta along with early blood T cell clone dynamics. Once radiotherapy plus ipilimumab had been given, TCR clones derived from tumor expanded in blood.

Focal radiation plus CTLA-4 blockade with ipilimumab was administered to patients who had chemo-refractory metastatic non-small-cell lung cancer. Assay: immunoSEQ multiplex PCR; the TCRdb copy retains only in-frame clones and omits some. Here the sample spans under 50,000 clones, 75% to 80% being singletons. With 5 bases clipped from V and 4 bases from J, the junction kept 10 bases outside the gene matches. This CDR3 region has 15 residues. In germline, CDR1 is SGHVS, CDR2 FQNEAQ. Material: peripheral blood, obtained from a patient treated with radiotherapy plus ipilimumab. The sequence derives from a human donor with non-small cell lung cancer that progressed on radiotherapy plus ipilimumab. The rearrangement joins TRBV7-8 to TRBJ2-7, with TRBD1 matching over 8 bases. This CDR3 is CASSSRTGKLYEQYF. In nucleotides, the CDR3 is TGTGCCAGCAGCAGCAGGACAGGGAAACTTTACGAGCAGTACTTC.